This T cell receptor (beta chain) was observed in a study of blood T cell repertoires in COVID-19. Whole-study context: T cells, B-cell-depleted T cells, or PBMCs provided the cDNA or gDNA that served as material.

Seattle-derived patients entered the study during active infection and were followed longitudinally. As originally analysed: Amplification with reference gene primers provided the estimates of nucleated cell counts. Method: immunoSEQ multiplex PCR; TCRdb's copy keeps in-frame clones and lacks some. The D gene and trimming were derived from the DNA, and the V and J assignments and clone size from that table. The sample yields about 180,000 clones, approximately 80% seen once. V lost 7 bases, J lost 7 bases, and 15 bases stayed unmatched. Germline V CDR1 and CDR2: SQVTM, ANQGSEA. The CDR3 runs 16 residues.

Sequencing used peripheral blood. The receptor was derived from a woman in her 40s with COVID-19, enrolled during active disease. This chain connects TRBV29-1 to TRBJ2-1, with 11 bases matching TRBD1. Here the CDR3 reads CSAKDADRGLLNEQFF. The CDR3 DNA reads as TGCAGCGCCAAAGATGCGGACAGGGGGCTATTAAATGAGCAGTTCTTC.